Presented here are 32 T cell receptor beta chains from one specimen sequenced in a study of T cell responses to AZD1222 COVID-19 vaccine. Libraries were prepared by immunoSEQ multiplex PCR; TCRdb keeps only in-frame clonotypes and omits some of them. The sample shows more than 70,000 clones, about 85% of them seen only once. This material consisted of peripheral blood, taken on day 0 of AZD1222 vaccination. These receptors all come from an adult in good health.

This chain's CDR3 is CASSRPGQGGEQYF. CDR3 nucleotide sequence: TGTGCCAGCAGTCGGCCGGGACAGGGAGGCGAGCAGTACTTC. This chain joins TRBV6-5 and TRBJ2-7; 9 nucleotides agree with TRBD1. The CDR3 covers 14 residues. V shed 5 bases and J 6 bases; nucleotides not matched to a gene: 8. Germline V gene data show CDR1 as MNHEY and CDR2 as SVGAGI.

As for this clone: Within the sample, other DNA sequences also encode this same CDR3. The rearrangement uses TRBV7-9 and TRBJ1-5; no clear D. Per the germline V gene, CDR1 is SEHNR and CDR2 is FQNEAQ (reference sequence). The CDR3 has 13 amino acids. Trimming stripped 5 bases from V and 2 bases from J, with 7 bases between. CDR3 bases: TGTGCCAGCAGCCTTGATGGCAATCAGCCCCAGCATTTT. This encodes CASSLDGNQPQHF.

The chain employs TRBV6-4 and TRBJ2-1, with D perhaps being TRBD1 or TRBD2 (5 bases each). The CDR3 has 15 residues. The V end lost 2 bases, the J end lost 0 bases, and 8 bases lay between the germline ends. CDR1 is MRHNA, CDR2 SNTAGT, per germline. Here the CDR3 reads CASSDEGSSYNEQFF. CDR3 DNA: TGTGCCAGCAGTGACGAGGGGAGCTCCTACAATGAGCAGTTCTTC.

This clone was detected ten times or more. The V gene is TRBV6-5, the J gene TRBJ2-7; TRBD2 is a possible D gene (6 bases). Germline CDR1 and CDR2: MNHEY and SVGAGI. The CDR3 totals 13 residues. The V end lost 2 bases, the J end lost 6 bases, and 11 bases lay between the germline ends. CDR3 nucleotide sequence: TGTGCCAGCAGTTACGGTGGGGGACTCGAGCAGTACTTC. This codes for CASSYGGGLEQYF.

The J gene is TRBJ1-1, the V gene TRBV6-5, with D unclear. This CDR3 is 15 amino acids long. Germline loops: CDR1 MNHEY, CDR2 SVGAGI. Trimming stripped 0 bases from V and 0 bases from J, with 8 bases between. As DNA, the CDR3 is TGTGCCAGCAGTTACTCGATAGAGATGAACACTGAAGCTTTCTTT. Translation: CASSYSIEMNTEAFF.

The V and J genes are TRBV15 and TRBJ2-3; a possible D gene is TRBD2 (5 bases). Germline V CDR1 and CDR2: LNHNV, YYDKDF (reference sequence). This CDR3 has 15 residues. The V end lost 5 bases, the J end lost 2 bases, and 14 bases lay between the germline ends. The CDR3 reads CATSGLKGSTDTQYF. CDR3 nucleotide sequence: TGTGCCACCAGCGGACTGAAGGGATCCACAGATACGCAGTATTTT.

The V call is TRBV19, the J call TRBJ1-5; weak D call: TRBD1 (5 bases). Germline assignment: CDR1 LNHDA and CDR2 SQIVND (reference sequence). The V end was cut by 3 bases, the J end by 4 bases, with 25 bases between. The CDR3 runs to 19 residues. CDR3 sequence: CASSIRGPGQGRKNQPQHF. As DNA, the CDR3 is TGTGCCAGTAGTATTAGAGGACCAGGGCAGGGTAGAAAAAATCAGCCCCAGCATTTT. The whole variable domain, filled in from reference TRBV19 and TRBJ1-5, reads DGGITQSPKYLFRKEGQNVTLSCEQNLNHDAMYWYRQDPGQGLRLIYYSQIVNDFQKGDIAEGYSVSREKKESFPLTVTSAQKNPTAFYLCASSIRGPGQGRKNQPQHFGDGTRLSIL.

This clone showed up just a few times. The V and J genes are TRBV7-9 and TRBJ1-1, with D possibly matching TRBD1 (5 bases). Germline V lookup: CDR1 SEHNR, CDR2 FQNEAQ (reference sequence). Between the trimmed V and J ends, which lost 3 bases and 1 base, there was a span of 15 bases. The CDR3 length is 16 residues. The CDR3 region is CASSFTLGTGNTEAFF. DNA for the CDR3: TGTGCCAGCAGCTTTACACTCGGGACGGGGAACACTGAAGCTTTCTTT.

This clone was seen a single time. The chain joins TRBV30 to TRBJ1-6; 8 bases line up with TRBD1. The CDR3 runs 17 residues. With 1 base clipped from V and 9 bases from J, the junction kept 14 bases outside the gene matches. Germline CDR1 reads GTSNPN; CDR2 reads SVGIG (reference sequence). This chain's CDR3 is CAWSAGAGGFFGSPLHF. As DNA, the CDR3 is TGTGCCTGGAGTGCTGGGGCAGGGGGCTTTTTCGGTTCACCCCTCCACTTT.

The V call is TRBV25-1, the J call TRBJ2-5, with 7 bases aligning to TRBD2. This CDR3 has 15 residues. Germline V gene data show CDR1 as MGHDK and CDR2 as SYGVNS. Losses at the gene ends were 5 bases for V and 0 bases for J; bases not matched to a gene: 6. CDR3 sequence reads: CASSNNGRYQETQYF. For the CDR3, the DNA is TGTGCCAGCAGTAACAACGGGAGGTACCAAGAGACCCAGTACTTC.

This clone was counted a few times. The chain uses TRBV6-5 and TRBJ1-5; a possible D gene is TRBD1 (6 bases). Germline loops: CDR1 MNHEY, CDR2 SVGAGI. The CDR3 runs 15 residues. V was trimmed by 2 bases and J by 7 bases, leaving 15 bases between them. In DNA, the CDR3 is TGTGCCAGCAGTTACGTAGGGGGGACCGGGCAGCCCCAGCATTTT. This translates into CASSYVGGTGQPQHF.

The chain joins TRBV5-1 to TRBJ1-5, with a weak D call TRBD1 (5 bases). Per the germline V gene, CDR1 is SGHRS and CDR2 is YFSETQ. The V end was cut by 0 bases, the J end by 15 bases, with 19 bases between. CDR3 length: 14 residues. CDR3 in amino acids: CASSLGGSDTRRHF. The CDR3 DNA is TGCGCCAGCAGCTTGGGGGGCTCGGACACAAGGAGGCATTTT.

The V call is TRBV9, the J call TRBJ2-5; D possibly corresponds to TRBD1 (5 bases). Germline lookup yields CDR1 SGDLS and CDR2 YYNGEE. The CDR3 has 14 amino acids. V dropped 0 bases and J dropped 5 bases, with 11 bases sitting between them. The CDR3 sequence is CASSVAGARETQYF. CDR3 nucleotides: TGTGCCAGCAGCGTAGCTGGGGCTAGGGAGACCCAGTACTTC.

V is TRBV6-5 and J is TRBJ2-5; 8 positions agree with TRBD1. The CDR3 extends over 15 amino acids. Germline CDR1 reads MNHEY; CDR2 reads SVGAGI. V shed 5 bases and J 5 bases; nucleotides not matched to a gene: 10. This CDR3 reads CASSPGQGTMETQYF. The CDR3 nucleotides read TGTGCCAGCAGTCCCGGACAGGGTACTATGGAGACCCAGTACTTC.

This CDR3 is CASSDLPQGSYTF. CDR3 bases: TGTGCCAGCAGTGATCTTCCCCAGGGAAGCTACACCTTC. The chain joins TRBV6-4 to TRBJ1-2; a weak D match, TRBD1 (5 bases). V was trimmed by 3 bases and J by 9 bases, leaving 14 bases between them. This CDR3 has 13 amino acids. In germline, CDR1 is MRHNA, CDR2 SNTAGT.

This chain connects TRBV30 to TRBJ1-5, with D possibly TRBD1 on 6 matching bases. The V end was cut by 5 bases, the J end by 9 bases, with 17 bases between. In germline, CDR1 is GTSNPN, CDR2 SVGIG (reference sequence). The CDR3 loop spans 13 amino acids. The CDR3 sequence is CAWAEDSLRPQHF. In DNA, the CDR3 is TGTGCCTGGGCAGAGGACAGCCTAAGGCCCCAGCATTTT.

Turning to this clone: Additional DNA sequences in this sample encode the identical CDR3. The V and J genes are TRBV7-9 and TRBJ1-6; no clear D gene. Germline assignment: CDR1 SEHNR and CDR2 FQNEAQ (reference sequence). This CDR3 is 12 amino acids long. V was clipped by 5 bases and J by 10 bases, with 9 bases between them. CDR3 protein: CASSLGGSPLHF. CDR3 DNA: TGTGCCAGCAGCCTCGGCGGATCACCCCTCCACTTT.

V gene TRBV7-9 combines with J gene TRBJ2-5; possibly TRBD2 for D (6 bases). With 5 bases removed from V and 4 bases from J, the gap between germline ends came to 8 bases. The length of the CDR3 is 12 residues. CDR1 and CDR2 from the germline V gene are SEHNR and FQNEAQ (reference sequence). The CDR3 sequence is CASSRLGETQYF. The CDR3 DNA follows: TGTGCCAGCAGCCGACTAGGAGAGACCCAGTACTTC.

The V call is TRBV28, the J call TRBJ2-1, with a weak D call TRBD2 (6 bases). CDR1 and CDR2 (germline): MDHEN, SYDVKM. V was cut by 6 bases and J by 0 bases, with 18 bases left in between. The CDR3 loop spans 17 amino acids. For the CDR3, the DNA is TGTGCCAGCAGAAGATACCCTAGCGTATCCTCCTACAATGAGCAGTTCTTC. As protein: CASRRYPSVSSYNEQFF.

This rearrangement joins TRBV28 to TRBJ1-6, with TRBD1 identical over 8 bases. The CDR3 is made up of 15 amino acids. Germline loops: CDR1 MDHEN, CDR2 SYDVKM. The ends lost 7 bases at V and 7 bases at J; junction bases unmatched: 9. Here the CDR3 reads CASKAQGEGNSPLHF. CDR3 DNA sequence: TGTGCCAGCAAAGCACAGGGGGAAGGGAATTCACCCCTCCACTTT. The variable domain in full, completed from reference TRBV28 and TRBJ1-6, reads DVKVTQSSRYLVKRTGEKVFLECVQDMDHENMFWYRQDPGLGLRLIYFSYDVKMKEKGDIPEGYSVSREKKERFSLILESASTNQTSMYLCASKAQGEGNSPLHFGNGTRLTVT.

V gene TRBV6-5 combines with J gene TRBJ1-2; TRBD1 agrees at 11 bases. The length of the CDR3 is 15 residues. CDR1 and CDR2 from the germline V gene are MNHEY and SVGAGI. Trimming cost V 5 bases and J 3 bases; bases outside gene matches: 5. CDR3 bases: TGTGCCAGCAGTCTCCGGGACAGGGGGGACTATGGCTACACCTTC. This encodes CASSLRDRGDYGYTF.

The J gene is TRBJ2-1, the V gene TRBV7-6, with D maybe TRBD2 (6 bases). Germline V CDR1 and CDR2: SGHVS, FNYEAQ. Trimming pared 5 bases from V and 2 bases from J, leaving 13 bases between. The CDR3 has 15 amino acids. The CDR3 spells CASSPLGGTYNEQFF. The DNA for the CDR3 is TGTGCCAGCAGCCCCCTCGGGGGTACCTACAATGAGCAGTTCTTC.

Here the CDR3 DNA reads TGTGCCAGCAGCCCCACGGCTGGGGGGGAAAAACTGTTTTTT. Amino acid sequence: CASSPTAGGEKLFF. The rearrangement links TRBV4-2 to TRBJ1-4; a possible D gene is TRBD1 (5 bases). CDR3 length: 14 amino acids. V gave up 4 bases and J gave up 8 bases, with 14 bases separating them. Germline V gene data show CDR1 as LGHNA and CDR2 as YNFKEQ.

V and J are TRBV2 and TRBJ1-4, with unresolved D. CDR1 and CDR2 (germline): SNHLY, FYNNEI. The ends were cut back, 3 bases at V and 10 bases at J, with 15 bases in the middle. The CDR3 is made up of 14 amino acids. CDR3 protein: CASSEQAQVGKLFF. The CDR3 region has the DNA TGTGCCAGCAGTGAGCAGGCCCAGGTGGGAAAACTGTTTTTT. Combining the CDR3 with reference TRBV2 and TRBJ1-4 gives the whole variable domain EPEVTQTPSHQVTQMGQEVILRCVPISNHLYFYWYRQILGQKVEFLVSFYNNEISEKSEIFDDQFSVERPDGSNFTLKIRSTKLEDSAMYFCASSEQAQVGKLFFGSGTQLSVL.

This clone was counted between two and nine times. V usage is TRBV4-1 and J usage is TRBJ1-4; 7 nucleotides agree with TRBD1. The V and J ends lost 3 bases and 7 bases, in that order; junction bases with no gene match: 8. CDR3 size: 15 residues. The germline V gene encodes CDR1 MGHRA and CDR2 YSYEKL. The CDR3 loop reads CASSHRTGRGEKLFF. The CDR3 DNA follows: TGCGCCAGCAGCCATAGGACAGGAAGGGGTGAAAAACTGTTTTTT.

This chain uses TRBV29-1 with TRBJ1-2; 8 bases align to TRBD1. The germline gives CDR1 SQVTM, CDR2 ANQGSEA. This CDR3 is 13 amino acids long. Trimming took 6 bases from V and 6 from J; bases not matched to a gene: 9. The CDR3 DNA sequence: TGCAGCGTCGGGACAGGATCGCGAAATGGCTACACCTTC. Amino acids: CSVGTGSRNGYTF.

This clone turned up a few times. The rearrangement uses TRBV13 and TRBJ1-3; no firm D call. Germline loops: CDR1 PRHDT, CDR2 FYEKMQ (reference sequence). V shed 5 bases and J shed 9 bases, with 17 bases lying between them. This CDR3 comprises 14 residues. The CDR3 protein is CASSRTTSRGTIYF. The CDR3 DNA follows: TGTGCCAGCAGCCGCACGACCAGCCGCGGCACCATATATTTT.

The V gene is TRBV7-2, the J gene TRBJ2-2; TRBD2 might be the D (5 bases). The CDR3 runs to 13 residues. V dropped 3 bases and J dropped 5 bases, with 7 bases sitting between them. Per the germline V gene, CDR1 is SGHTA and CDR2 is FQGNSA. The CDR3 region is CASSFEGTGELFF. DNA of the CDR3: TGTGCCAGCAGCTTTGAGGGAACCGGGGAGCTGTTTTTT. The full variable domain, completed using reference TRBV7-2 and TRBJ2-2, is GAGVSQSPSNKVTEKGKDVELRCDPISGHTALYWYRQSLGQGLEFLIYFQGNSAPDKSGLPSDRFSAERTGGSVSTLTIQRTQQEDSAVYLCASSFEGTGELFFGEGSRLTVL.

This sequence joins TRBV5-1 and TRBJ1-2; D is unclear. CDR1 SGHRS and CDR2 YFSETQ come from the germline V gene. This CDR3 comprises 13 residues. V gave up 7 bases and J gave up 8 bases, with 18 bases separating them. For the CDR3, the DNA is TGCGCCAGCGGGTTCCTCGAGTATGGGGGCTACACCTTC. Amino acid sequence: CASGFLEYGGYTF. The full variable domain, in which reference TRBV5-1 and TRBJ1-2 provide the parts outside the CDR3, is KAGVTQTPRYLIKTRGQQVTLSCSPISGHRSVSWYQQTPGQGLQFLFEYFSETQRNKGNFPGRFSGRQFSNSRSEMNVSTLELGDSALYLCASGFLEYGGYTFGSGTRLTVV.

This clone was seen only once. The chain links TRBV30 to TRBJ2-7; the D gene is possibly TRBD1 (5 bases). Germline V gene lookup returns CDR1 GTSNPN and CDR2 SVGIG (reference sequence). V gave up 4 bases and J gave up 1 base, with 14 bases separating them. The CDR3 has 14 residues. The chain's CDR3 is CAWKGQVGSYEQYF. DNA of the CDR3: TGTGCCTGGAAGGGGCAGGTGGGGTCCTACGAGCAGTACTTC.

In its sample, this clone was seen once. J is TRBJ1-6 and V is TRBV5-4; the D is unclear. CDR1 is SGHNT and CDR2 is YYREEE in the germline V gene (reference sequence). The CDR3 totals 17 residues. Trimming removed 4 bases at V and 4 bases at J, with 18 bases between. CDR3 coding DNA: TGTGCCAGCAGCCCCCCCGGACCTGTGGGTTATAATTCACCCCTCCACTTT. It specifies CASSPPGPVGYNSPLHF.

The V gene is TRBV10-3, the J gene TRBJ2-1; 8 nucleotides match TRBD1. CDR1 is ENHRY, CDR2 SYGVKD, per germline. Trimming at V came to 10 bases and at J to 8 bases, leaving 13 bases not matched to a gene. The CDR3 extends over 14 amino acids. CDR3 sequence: CATRQGIGGDEQFF. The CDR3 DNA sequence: TGTGCCACCCGACAGGGGATCGGGGGCGATGAGCAGTTCTTC.